Sequencing of this T cell receptor beta chain was carried out in a study of CD8 T cells in Susac syndrome. Study information: Within the group of sequenced Susac syndrome patients, roughly six had active disease and 8 or 9 were in remission.

Trimming took 7 bases from V and 0 from J, leaving 10 bases between them. This CDR3 is built from 14 residues. In germline, CDR1 is MNHNS, CDR2 SASEGT. A word on this clonotype: The antigen remains undetermined.

In blood CD8+ and CD4+ T cells, TCR beta underwent sequencing. Study-level findings and limits: CD4+ T cell repertoires in Susac syndrome exhibited no evidence of clonal expansion.

An input of roughly 0.45 to 1 ug of RNA was subjected to reverse transcription using random hexamers. Amplification of the TCR beta CDR3 was carried out by immunoSEQ multiplex PCR, which spanned a total of 54 Vbeta and 13 Jbeta segments. TCRdb redid the calling of the immunoSEQ multiplex PCR reads with MiXCR, one entry per CDR3 protein. The profile shows 77,000 or so distinct CDR3 sequences, around 93% of them singletons. Sequenced: CD4+ T cells from PBMCs. This clonotype was sampled from a human donor with Susac syndrome. The J gene is TRBJ2-1, the V gene TRBV6-1; the D is unclear. The CDR3 region is CASTGQPSYNEQFF. Written as DNA, the CDR3 is TGTGCCAGCACCGGTCAACCCTCCTACAATGAGCAGTTCTTC.